This T cell receptor (beta chain) emerged from a study of Ad26.COV2.S vaccination and SARS-CoV-2 variants. Looking at the study overall: Ad26.COV2.S shots went into the muscle once or twice, 56 days apart. Overall study findings and caveats: Whether participants received vaccine or placebo, their non-spike TCR breadth was similar.

The CDR3 sequence is 15 residues long. Trimming took 2 bases from V and 9 from J, leaving 18 bases between them. Germline-derived CDR1 and CDR2 are SGHVS and FQNEAQ. As to this clone: Its antigen is unidentified.

Indicated treatment: approximately 18 received Ad26.COV2.S at low or high dose, single or two shots; a few received placebo; per-sample allocation not given. The study sampled participants on day 63 after the first vaccine or placebo injection. An 18-55-year-old adult in Boston served as donor. The repertoire was sequenced with immunoSEQ multiplex PCR; TCRdb's copy has only in-frame clones and lacks some. This table holds some 320,000 clones, approximately 86% found once. The sample here was peripheral blood, taken in a trial of Ad26.COV2.S vaccine versus placebo. This TCR came from a person aged 18-60 years who received the Ad26.COV2.S COVID-19 vaccine or a placebo. The chain recombines TRBV7-8 with TRBJ2-3; TRBD2 might be the D (6 bases). CDR3 nucleotide sequence: TGTGCCAGCAGCTTATTCGGGGGTGACCTAAGGACGCAGTATTTT. This codes for CASSLFGGDLRTQYF.